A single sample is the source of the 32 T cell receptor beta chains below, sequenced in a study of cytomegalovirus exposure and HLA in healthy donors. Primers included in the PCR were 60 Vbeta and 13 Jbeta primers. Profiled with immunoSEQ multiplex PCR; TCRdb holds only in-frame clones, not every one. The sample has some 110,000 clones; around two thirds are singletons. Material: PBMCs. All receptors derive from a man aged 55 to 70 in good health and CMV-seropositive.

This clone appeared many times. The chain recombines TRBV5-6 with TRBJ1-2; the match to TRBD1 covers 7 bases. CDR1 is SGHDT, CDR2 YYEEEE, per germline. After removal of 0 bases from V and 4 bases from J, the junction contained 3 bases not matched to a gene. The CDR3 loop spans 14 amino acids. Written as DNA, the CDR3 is TGTGCCAGCAGCTTGGATGGGGACAGCTATGGCTACACCTTC. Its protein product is CASSLDGDSYGYTF. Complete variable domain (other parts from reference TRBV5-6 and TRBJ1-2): DAGVTQSPTHLIKTRGQQVTLRCSPKSGHDTVSWYQQALGQGPQFIFQYYEEEERQRGNFPDRFSGHQFPNYSSELNVNALLLGDSALYLCASSLDGDSYGYTFGSGTRLTVV.

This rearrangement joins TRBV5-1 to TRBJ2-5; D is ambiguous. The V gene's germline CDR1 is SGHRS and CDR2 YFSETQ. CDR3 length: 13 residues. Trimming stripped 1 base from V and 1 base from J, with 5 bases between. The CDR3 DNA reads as TGCGCCAGCAGCTTGTTATCCCAAGAGACCCAGTACTTC. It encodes CASSLLSQETQYF.

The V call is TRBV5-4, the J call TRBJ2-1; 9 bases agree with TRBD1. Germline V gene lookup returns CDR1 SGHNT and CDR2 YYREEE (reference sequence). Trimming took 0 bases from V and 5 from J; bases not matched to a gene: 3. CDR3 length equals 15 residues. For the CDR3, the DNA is TGTGCCAGCAGCTTGGGGTGGGACAGGGACAATGAGCAGTTCTTC. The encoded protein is CASSLGWDRDNEQFF.

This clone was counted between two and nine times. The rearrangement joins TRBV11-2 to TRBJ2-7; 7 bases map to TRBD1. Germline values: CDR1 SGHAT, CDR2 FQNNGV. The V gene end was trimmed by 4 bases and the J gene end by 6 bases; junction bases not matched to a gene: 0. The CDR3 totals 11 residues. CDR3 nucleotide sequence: TGTGCCAGCAGCTGGACAGGCGAGCAGTACTTC. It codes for CASSWTGEQYF.

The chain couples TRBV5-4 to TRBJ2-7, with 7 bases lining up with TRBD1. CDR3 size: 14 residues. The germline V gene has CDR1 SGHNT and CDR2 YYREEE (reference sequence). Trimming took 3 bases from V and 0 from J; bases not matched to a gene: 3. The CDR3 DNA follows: TGTGCCAGCAGCTCCGGACAGGACTCCTACGAGCAGTACTTC. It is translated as CASSSGQDSYEQYF.

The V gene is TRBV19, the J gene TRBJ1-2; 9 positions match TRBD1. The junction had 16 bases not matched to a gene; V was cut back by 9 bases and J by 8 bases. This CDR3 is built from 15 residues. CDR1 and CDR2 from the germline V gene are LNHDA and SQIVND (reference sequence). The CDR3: CASNPTGQGRYGYTF. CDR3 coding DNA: TGTGCCAGCAACCCAACCGGACAGGGGAGGTACGGCTACACCTTC.

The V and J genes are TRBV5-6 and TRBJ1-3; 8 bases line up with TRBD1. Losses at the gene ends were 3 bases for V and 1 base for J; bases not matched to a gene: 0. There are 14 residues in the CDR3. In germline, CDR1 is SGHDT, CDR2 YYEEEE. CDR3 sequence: CASSWDRSGNTIYF. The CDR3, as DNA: TGTGCCAGCAGCTGGGACAGGTCTGGAAACACCATATATTTT.

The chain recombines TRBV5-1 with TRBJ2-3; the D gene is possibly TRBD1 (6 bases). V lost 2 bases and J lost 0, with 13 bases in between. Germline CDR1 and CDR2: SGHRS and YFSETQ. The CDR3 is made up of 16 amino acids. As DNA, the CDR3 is TGCGCCAGCAGCTTACTAAGGCAGGGGAGCACAGATACGCAGTATTTT. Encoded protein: CASSLLRQGSTDTQYF.

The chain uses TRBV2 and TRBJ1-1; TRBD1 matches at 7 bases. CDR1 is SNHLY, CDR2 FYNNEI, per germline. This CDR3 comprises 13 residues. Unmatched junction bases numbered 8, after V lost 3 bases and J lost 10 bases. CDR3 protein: CASSEDGAGGAFF. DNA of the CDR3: TGTGCCAGCAGTGAGGATGGGGCAGGGGGAGCTTTCTTT.

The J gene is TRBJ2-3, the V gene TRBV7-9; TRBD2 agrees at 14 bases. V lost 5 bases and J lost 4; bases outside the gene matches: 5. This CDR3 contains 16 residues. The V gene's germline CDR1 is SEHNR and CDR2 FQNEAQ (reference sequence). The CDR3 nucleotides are TGTGCCAGCAGCGCAAGACTAGCGGGGGGGCCAGATACGCAGTATTTT. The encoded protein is CASSARLAGGPDTQYF.

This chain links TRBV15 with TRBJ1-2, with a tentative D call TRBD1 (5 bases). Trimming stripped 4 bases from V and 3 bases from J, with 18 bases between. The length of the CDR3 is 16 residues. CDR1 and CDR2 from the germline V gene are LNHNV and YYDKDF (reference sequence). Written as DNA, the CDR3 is TGTGCCACCAGCAAAGGGGCGAGGCGCAGGGACTATGGCTACACCTTC. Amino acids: CATSKGARRRDYGYTF.

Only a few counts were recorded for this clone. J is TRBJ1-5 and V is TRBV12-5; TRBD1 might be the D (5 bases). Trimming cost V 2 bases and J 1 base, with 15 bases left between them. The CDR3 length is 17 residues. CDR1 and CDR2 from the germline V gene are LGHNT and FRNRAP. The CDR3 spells CASGLSPQGSSNQPQHF. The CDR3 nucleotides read TGTGCTAGTGGTTTGTCCCCCCAGGGTTCAAGCAATCAGCCCCAGCATTTT.

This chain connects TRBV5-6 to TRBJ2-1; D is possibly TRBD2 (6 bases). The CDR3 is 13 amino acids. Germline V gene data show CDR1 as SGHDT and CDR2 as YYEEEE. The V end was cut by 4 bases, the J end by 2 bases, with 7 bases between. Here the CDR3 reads CASSGGTYNEQFF. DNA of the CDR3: TGTGCCAGCAGCGGGGGGACCTACAATGAGCAGTTCTTC.

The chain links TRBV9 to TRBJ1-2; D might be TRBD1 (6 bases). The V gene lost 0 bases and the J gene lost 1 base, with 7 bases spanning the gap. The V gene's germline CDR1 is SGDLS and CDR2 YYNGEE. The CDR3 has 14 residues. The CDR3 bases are TGTGCCAGCAGCGTAGTAGGGGGTAACTATGGCTACACCTTC. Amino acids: CASSVVGGNYGYTF.

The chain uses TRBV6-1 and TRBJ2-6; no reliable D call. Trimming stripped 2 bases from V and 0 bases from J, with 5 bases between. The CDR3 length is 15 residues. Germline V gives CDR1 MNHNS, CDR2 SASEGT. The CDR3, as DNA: TGTGCCAGCAGTGAAATAATCTCTGGGGCCAACGTCCTGACTTTC. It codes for CASSEIISGANVLTF.

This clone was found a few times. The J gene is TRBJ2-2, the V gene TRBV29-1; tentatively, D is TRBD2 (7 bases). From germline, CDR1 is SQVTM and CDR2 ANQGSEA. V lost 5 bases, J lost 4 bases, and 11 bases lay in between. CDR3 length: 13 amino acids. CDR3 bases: TGCAGCGTTCGGGGGGCCGGCACCGGGGAGCTGTTTTTT. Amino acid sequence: CSVRGAGTGELFF.

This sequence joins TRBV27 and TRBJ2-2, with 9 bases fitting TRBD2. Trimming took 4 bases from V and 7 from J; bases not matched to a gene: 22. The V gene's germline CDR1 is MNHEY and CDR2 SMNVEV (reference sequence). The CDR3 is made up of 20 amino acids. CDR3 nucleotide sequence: TGTGCCAGCAGTTCACGTCGACGGGCCCTTCAGCGGGGGGATGGCGGGGAGCTGTTTTTT. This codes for CASSSRRRALQRGDGGELFF.

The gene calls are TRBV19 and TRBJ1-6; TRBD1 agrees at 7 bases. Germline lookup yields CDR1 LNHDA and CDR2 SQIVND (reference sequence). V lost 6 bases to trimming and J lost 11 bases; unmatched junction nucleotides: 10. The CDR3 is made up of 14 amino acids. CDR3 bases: TGTGCCAGTAGCCTGGGACAGACTTCTGCACCCCTCCACTTT. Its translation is CASSLGQTSAPLHF. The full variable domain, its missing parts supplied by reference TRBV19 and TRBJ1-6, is DGGITQSPKYLFRKEGQNVTLSCEQNLNHDAMYWYRQDPGQGLRLIYYSQIVNDFQKGDIAEGYSVSREKKESFPLTVTSAQKNPTAFYLCASSLGQTSAPLHFGNGTRLTVT.

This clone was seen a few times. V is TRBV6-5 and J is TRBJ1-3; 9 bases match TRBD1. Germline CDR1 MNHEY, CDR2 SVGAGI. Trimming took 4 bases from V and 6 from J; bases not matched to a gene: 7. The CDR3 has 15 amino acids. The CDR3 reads CASSSWDRDENTIYF. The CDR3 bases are TGTGCCAGCAGTTCTTGGGACAGGGACGAAAACACCATATATTTT.

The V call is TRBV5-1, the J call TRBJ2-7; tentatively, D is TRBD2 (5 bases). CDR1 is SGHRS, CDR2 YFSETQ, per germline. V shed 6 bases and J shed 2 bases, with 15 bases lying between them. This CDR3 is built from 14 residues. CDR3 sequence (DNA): TGCGCCAGCACACGTGAGGGCGGCGCCTACGAGCAGTACTTC. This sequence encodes CASTREGGAYEQYF.

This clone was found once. DNA for the CDR3: TGTGCCAGCAGTGACAGGTGGACAGATACGCAGTATTTT. Its translation is CASSDRWTDTQYF. The V and J genes are TRBV6-1 and TRBJ2-3; no clear D. Germline loops: CDR1 MNHNS, CDR2 SASEGT. Trimming removed 3 bases from V and 3 bases from J, with 7 bases in between. The length of the CDR3 is 13 residues.

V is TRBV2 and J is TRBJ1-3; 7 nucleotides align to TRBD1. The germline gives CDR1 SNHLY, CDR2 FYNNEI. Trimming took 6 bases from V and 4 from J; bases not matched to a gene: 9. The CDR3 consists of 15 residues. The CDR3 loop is CASRQRDSEGNTIYF. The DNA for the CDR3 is TGTGCCAGCAGACAAAGGGACAGTGAAGGAAACACCATATATTTT.

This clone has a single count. Here the CDR3 reads CASSRSSGGDTGELFF. As DNA, the CDR3 is TGTGCCAGCAGCCGAAGTAGCGGGGGGGACACCGGGGAGCTGTTTTTT. The gene calls are TRBV11-3 and TRBJ2-2; 11 nucleotides align to TRBD2. The CDR3 contains 16 residues. Trimming removed 5 bases from V and 3 bases from J; junction bases left unmatched: 5. Germline V gene sequence: CDR1 SGHNT, CDR2 YENEEA.

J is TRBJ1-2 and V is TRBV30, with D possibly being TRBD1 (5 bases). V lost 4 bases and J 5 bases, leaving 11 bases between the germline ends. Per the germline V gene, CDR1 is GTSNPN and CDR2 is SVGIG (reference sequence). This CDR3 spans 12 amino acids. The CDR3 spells CAWNTGYYGYTF. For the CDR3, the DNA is TGTGCCTGGAACACAGGCTATTATGGCTACACCTTC.

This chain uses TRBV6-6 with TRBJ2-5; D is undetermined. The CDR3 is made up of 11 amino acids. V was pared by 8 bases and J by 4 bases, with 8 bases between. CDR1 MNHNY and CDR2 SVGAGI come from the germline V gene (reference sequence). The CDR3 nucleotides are TGTGCCAGCCAGGCTGTAGAGACCCAGTACTTC. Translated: CASQAVETQYF.

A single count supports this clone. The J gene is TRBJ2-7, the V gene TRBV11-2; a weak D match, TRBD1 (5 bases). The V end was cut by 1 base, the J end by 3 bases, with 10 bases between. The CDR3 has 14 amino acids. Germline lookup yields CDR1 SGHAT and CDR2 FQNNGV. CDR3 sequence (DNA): TGTGCCAGCAGCTTAGTGGCAGGGAACTACGAGCAGTACTTC. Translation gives CASSLVAGNYEQYF.

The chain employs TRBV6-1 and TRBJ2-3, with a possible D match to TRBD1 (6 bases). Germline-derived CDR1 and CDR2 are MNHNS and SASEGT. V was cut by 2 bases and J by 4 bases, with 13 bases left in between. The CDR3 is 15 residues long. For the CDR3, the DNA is TGTGCCAGCAGTGAACAGGGGCTAGTTGCAGATACGCAGTATTTT. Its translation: CASSEQGLVADTQYF.

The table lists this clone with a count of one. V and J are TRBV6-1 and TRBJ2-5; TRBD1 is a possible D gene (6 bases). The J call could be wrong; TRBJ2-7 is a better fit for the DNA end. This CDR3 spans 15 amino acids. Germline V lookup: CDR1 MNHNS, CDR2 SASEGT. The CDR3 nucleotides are TGTGCCAGCAGTGAGTCGCCAGGGGTTGTGTACGAGCAGTACTTC. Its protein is CASSESPGVVYEQYF.

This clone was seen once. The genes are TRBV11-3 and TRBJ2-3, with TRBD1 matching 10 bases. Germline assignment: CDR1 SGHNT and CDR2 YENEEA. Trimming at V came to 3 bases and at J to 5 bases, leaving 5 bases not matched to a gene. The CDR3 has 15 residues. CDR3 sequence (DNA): TGTGCCAGCAGCTTTGGGACAGGGGAAGAAGATACGCAGTATTTT. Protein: CASSFGTGEEDTQYF.

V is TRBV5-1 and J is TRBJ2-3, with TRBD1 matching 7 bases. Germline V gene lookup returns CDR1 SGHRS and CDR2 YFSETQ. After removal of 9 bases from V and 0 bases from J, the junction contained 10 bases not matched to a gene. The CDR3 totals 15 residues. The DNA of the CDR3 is TGCGCCACCCTACCTAAGGGGGCTAGCACAGATACGCAGTATTTT. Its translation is CATLPKGASTDTQYF. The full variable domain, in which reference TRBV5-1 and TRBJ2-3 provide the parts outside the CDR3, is KAGVTQTPRYLIKTRGQQVTLSCSPISGHRSVSWYQQTPGQGLQFLFEYFSETQRNKGNFPGRFSGRQFSNSRSEMNVSTLELGDSALYLCATLPKGASTDTQYFGPGTRLTVL.

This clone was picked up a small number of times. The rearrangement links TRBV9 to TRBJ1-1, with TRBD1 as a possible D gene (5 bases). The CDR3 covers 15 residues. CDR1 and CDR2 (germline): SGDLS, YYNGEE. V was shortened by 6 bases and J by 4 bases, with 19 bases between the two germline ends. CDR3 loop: CASTRNGGYPTEAFF. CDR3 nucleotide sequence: TGTGCCAGCACCCGAAACGGGGGGTACCCCACTGAAGCTTTCTTT. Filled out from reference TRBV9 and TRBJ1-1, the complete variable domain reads DSGVTQTPKHLITATGQRVTLRCSPRSGDLSVYWYQQSLDQGLQFLIQYYNGEERAKGNILERFSAQQFPDLHSELNLSSLELGDSALYFCASTRNGGYPTEAFFGQGTRLTVV.

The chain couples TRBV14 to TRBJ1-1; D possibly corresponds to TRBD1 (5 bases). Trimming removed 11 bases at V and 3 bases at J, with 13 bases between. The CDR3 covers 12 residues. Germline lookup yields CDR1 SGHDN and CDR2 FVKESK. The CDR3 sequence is CAGSGRDTEAFF. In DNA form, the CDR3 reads TGTGCCGGGTCAGGGAGGGACACTGAAGCTTTCTTT.